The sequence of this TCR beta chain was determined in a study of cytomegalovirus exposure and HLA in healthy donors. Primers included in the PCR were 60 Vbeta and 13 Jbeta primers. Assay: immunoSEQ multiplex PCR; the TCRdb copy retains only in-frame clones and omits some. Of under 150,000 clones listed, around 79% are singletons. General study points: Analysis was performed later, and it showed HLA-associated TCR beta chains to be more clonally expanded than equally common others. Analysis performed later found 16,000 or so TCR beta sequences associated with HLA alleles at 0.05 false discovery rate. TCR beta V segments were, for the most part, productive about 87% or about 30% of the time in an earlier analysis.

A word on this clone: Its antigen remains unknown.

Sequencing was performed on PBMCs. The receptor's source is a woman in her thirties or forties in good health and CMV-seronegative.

CDR3: CASSQPLGRGRNQPQHF. For the CDR3, the DNA is TGCGCCAGCAGCCAACCCCTAGGGCGGGGACGTAATCAGCCCCAGCATTTT. This chain uses TRBV4-1 with TRBJ1-5; tentatively, D is TRBD1 (5 bases). The V and J ends lost 2 bases and 4 bases respectively, with 18 bases between them. The CDR3 consists of 17 residues. Germline assignment: CDR1 MGHRA and CDR2 YSYEKL.